This T cell receptor beta chain came from a study of blood T cells in healthy people across ages. A second about 7 to 11 cycle PCR used barcoded and J-beta primers. TCRdb analysed the 5' RACE reads with MiXCR anew, one entry per CDR3 protein. The table records roughly 860,000 distinct CDR3 sequences, 62% of them present only once. This clonotype was observed a few times. The sequenced sample was blood. This receptor was identified in a man younger than 45 in good health.

DNA for the CDR3: TGCAGCGTTGAAGGTGGCAGGGACTCCTACGAGCAGTACTTC. Protein product: CSVEGGRDSYEQYF. The chain recombines TRBV29-1 with TRBJ2-7; D is perhaps TRBD1 (5 bases). Germline CDR1 and CDR2: SQVTM and ANQGSEA. The CDR3 loop spans 14 amino acids. V was clipped by 1 base and J by 0 bases, with 10 bases between them.